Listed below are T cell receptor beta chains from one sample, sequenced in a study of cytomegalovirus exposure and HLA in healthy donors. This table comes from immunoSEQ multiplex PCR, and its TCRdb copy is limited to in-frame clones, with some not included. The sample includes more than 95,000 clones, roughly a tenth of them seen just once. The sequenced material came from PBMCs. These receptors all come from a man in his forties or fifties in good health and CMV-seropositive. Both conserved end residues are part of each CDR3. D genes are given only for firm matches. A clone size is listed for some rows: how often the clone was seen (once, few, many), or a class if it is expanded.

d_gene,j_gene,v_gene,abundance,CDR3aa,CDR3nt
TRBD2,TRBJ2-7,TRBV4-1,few,CASSQRTSGAYEQYF,TGCGCCAGCAGCCAGAGGACTAGCGGAGCCTACGAGCAGTACTTC
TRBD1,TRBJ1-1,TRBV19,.,CASRADRDTEAFF,TGTGCCAGTAGGGCTGACAGGGATACTGAAGCTTTCTTT
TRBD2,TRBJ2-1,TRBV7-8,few,CASSFSSGIYNEQFF,TGTGCCAGCAGCTTCAGTAGCGGGATCTACAATGAGCAGTTCTTC
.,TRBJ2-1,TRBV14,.,CASSPGLVIYNEQFF,TGTGCCAGCAGCCCGGGACTTGTAATCTACAATGAGCAGTTCTTC
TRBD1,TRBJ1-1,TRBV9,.,CASSVAGGTGGEAFF,TGTGCCAGCAGCGTAGCAGGAGGGACAGGGGGTGAAGCTTTCTTT
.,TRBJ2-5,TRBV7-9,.,CASSLIAAQETQYF,TGTGCCAGCAGCTTAATAGCGGCTCAAGAGACCCAGTACTTC
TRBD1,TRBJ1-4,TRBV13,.,CASSLRDRDEKLFF,TGTGCCAGCAGCTTAAGGGACAGGGATGAAAAACTGTTTTTT
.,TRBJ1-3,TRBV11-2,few,CASSLVQGRNTIYF,TGTGCCAGCAGCTTGGTACAGGGTCGAAACACCATATATTTT
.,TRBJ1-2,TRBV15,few,CATSAGAGNYGYTF,TGTGCCACCAGCGCGGGGGCGGGGAACTATGGCTACACCTTC
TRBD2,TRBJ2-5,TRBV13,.,CASSPSGRYQETQYF,TGTGCCAGCAGTCCTAGCGGGAGGTACCAAGAGACCCAGTACTTC
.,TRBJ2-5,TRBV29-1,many,CSGRTARETQYF,TGCAGCGGGAGGACAGCAAGAGAAACCCAGTACTTC
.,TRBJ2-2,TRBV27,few,CASRPRLGAGELFF,TGTGCCAGCAGACCGCGACTAGGTGCCGGGGAGCTGTTTTTT
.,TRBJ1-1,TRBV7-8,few,CASSPHRENTEAFF,TGTGCCAGCAGCCCTCACAGGGAGAACACTGAAGCTTTCTTT
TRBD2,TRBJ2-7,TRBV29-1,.,CSVEGGSGTRGYEQYF,TGCAGCGTTGAGGGGGGATCCGGGACTAGAGGGTACGAGCAGTACTTC
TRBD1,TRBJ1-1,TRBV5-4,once,CAGSRDRGNTEAFF,TGTGCCGGCAGCCGGGACAGGGGGAACACTGAAGCTTTCTTT
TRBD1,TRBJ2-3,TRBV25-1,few,CASSELFRGRNTDTQYF,TGTGCCAGCAGTGAATTGTTCAGGGGGCGAAACACAGATACGCAGTATTTT
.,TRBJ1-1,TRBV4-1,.,CASSQDGAGDTEAFF,TGCGCCAGCAGCCAAGATGGGGCAGGGGACACTGAAGCTTTCTTT
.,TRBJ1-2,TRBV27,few,CASSSNRAIYGYTF,TGTGCCAGCAGTTCAAACAGGGCGATCTATGGCTACACCTTC
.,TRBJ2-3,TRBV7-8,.,CASSLAPLITGRKDTQYF,TGTGCCAGCAGCTTAGCGCCTTTGATCACAGGGCGGAAAGATACGCAGTATTTT
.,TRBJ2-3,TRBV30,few,CAWSVRLNTDTQYF,TGTGCCTGGAGTGTCAGACTGAACACAGATACGCAGTATTTT
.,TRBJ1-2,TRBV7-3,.,CASSDPQFRKVDYGYTF,TGTGCCAGCAGTGATCCACAGTTTCGGAAAGTCGACTATGGCTACACCTTC
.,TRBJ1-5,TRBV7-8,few,CASSPGDSPQHF,TGTGCCAGCAGCCCGGGGGACTCACCCCAGCATTTT
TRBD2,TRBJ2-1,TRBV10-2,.,CASRDTSGRARNNEQFF,TGCGCCAGCAGGGACACTAGCGGGAGGGCCCGGAACAATGAGCAGTTCTTC
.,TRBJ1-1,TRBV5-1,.,CASSWRENTEAFF,TGCGCCAGCAGCTGGAGGGAGAACACTGAAGCTTTCTTT
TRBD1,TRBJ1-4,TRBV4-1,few,CASSQSGTGNEKLFF,TGCGCCAGCAGCCAGTCCGGGACAGGGAATGAAAAACTGTTTTTT
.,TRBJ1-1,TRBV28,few,CASSPHRDSGEAFF,TGTGCCAGCAGTCCACACCGGGACTCTGGGGAAGCTTTCTTT
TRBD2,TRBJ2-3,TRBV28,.,CASKLAGYTDTQYF,TGTGCCAGCAAGCTAGCGGGGTACACAGATACGCAGTATTTT
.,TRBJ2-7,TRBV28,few,CASIPVGAGLYEQYF,TGTGCCAGCATCCCCGTGGGGGCCGGGCTGTACGAGCAGTACTTC
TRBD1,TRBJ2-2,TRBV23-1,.,CASSHLPGQGRTGELFF,TGCGCCAGCAGTCATCTCCCGGGACAGGGGAGAACCGGGGAGCTGTTTTTT
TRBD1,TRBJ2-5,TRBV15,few,CATSVTGDTQETQYF,TGTGCCACCAGCGTGACAGGGGATACCCAAGAGACCCAGTACTTC
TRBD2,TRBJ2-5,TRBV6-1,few,CASSEPRGGGTQYF,TGTGCCAGCAGTGAACCCCGGGGGGGTGGGACCCAGTACTTC
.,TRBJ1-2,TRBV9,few,CASSVTGSNYGYTF,TGTGCCAGCAGCGTAACAGGCTCTAACTATGGCTACACCTTC
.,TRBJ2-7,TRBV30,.,CAWSTILASHEQYF,TGTGCCTGGAGTACTATCTTGGCGTCCCACGAGCAGTACTTC
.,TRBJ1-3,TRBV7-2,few,CASSFGPGQNTIYF,TGTGCCAGCAGCTTTGGCCCGGGTCAAAACACCATATATTTT
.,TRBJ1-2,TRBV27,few,CASSLNGQPTSYGYTF,TGTGCCAGCAGTTTAAATGGACAGCCTACATCCTATGGCTACACCTTC
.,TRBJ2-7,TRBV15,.,CATSQQPTESYEQYF,TGTGCCACCTCTCAACAACCGACAGAATCCTACGAGCAGTACTTC
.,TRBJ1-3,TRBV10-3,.,CAISDEGSGNTIYF,TGTGCCATCAGTGATGAGGGCTCTGGAAACACCATATATTTT
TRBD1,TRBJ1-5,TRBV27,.,CASSRRGDSSRGPQHF,TGTGCCAGCAGTCGGCGTGGGGACAGTAGCAGGGGGCCCCAGCATTTT
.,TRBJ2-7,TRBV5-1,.,CASSKTGSYEQYF,TGCGCCAGCAGCAAGACAGGCTCCTACGAGCAGTACTTC
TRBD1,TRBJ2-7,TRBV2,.,CASSHSGQRSYEQYF,TGTGCCAGCAGCCATTCGGGACAGCGTTCCTACGAGCAGTACTTC
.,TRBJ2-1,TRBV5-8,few,CASSLDPTGYNEQFF,TGTGCCAGCAGCTTGGATCCGACTGGATACAATGAGCAGTTCTTC
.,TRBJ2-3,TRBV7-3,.,CASSLLGPGEDTQYF,TGTGCCAGCAGCTTACTGGGACCGGGGGAAGATACGCAGTATTTT
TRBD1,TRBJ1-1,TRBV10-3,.,CAISKGQGTEAFF,TGTGCCATCAGTAAAGGACAGGGGACTGAAGCTTTCTTT
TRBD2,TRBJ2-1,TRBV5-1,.,CASSFSGGPYNEQFF,TGCGCCAGCAGCTTTAGCGGGGGCCCCTACAATGAGCAGTTCTTC
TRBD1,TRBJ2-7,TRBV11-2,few,CASSSRQGAYEQYF,TGTGCCAGCAGCTCGAGACAGGGGGCCTACGAGCAGTACTTC
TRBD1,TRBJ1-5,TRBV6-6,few,CASRPTGDNNQPQHF,TGTGCCAGCAGACCGACAGGGGATAACAATCAGCCCCAGCATTTT
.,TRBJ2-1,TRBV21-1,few,CASREKVAGGDNEQFF,TGTGCCAGCAGGGAAAAGGTAGCGGGAGGAGACAATGAGCAGTTCTTC
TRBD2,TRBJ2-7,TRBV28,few,CASSSAEREKGEQYF,TGTGCCAGCAGTTCAGCGGAGCGGGAGAAAGGCGAGCAGTACTTC